What follows is one TCR beta chain and its context. It lacks a known antigen. The input lacks base qualities; no much larger clone sits a single base away. The library was made by the immunoSEQ multiplex PCR assay. For the multiplex PCR, a mixture combining 60 forward primers for TCR Vbeta segments and 13 reverse primers for TCR Jbeta segments was used. A multiplex PCR assay on genomic DNA amplified the CDR3 region of rearranged TCR beta genes. On the Illumina HiSeq System, the amplified TCR beta libraries were sequenced as 87-base-pair reads. Per the source publication's procedure: A later analysis counted some 74 million unique TCR beta chains across the 640 or so repertoires, and approximately 11 million of these chains were shared by at least two donors. Raw reads were error-corrected and collapsed into unique sequences by a nearest-neighbor algorithm in which closely related sequences were merged to remove PCR and sequencing errors. To assign V, D and J gene segments, CDR3 sequences were aligned to IMGT reference sequences. For a sequence to be retained, a match of at least six nucleotides to both a V gene segment and a J gene segment was required. A rearrangement counted as productive if the CDR3 had no stop codons and remained in frame with V and J, and every other rearrangement counted as non-productive. Following IMGT convention, CDR3 was defined as the stretch from the second conserved V-encoded cysteine up to the conserved J-encoded phenylalanine. The earlier analysis of 587 of the donors excluded sequences that lacked an unambiguous match to a single V gene segment. An earlier analysis of several hundred of the donors classified V segments as functional when productive rearrangements were above 56.7% and as segregating when the standard deviation between donors was above 5%. A statistical classification framework was built for diagnosing cytomegalovirus status from the catalog of TCR beta chain sequences. V and J gene assignment, in a later analysis, came from comparing TCR nucleotide sequences with IMGT/GENE-DB human TR gene sequences. The TCRdist pipeline was used in a later analysis to assign CDR3 sequences and most-parsimonious VDJ recombination scenarios. A later analysis defined each TCR beta chain by its CDR3 amino acid sequence plus V-gene family, and excluded reads lacking a unique V-gene family. As a way to deal with suspected cross-contamination and a sequencing artifact, a later analysis dropped roughly 600 nucleotide sequences that were highly shared and had low generation probability. In a later analysis, a clonal expansion index for each public chain was calculated from normalized within-repertoire ranks of inferred template counts. In a later analysis, generation probabilities were computed using a VDJ recombination model fitted to out-of-frame rearrangements, and the results were checked against IGoR. In a later analysis, hypergeometric tests were used to score TCR-TCR, TCR-HLA and TCR-CMV co-occurrence, with a repertoire-size bias correction applied to TCR pairs. To estimate false discovery rates, a later analysis permuted the HLA or CMV assignments 20 times. In a later analysis, co-occurring TCRs were grouped using DBSCAN, and TCRdist sequence similarity was added for clustering within HLA-allele-positive subsets. Repertoires with fewer than 30,000 or more than 120,000 public chains, plus five repertoires with anomalous nucleotide sharing, were excluded from co-occurrence clustering. TCRdb provides this immuneACCESS table in a form limited to in-frame rearrangements. Some clones are lacking; in checked studies, under half of them reflect an unresolved V gene, and why the rest are absent is not known. V, J and clone size were drawn from that table, and D and trimming were deduced from the DNA. Across this sample there are approximately 85,000 clones, with more than 55% seen only once. About 5% of the sample goes to the ten largest clones.

The data were taken from a study of cytomegalovirus exposure and HLA in healthy donors (dated by TCRdb to about 2017). Background for the entire study: An earlier analysis of some 600 of the donors reported around 280 Gb of sequence data and 90 million to 120 million unique TCR beta sequences obtained from approximately 180 million T cells. About 300 gigabases of sequencing data and approximately 93 million unique TCR sequences were included in an early release covering about 600 HLA-typed donors. Among the roughly 380 genotyped donors, approximately 82% belonged to the genetic ancestry cluster associated with self-reported Caucasian donors. The study was designed to test whether signatures of past pathogen exposure could be identified by cataloging public T cell receptors. The study profiled the T cell repertoires of 550 to 700 subjects by immunosequencing and related them to cytomegalovirus serostatus. Along with the roughly 670-subject first cohort, a separate validation cohort of around 120 different subjects was used. To predict cytomegalovirus infection status, the study combined high-throughput TCR immunosequencing, statistical association of individual TCRs with disease status, and machine learning. To study patterns of TCR occurrence, a later analysis re-analyzed previously published TCR beta repertoires from several hundred donors and added high-resolution HLA genotyping. In the later analysis, no new phenotypic data were used to find candidate immune exposures; instead, reliance was placed on TCR beta sequences and their occurrence across donors. An earlier analysis of more than 450 of the donors used high-throughput TCR beta sequencing to judge whether each TCR beta V gene segment behaved as functional or pseudogenic. Donor age, sex, ethnicity and CMV serostatus were collected together with the repertoire data. A later genetic analysis took genome-wide SNP genotypes for about three fifths of the 666 donors and used that subset as a discovery cohort. Every repertoire in the discovery cohort had been generated on one and the same sequencing platform. Class I and class II HLA loci were covered by the typing at four-digit resolution. The number of donors typed differed by locus, with roughly 620-630 for A, B, C, DRB1 and DQB1, about 500 for DQA1, nearly 610 for DPA1, and around 430 for DPB1. Because of strong linkage in the cohort, roughly five DR-DQ haplotypes were treated as single units for association and clustering. Among some 400 genotyped donors of the cohort, an average of approximately 220,000 unique TCR beta nucleotide sequences was sequenced per donor, of which 15% to 20% were non-productive. Broad study findings and their caveats: Several of the top co-occurrence clusters appeared to be linked to parvovirus B19, influenza, CMV and Epstein-Barr virus, according to a later analysis. A later genetic analysis reported fewer N-insertions in productive TCRs among donors in an Asian-associated ancestry cluster than the roughly 620-donor mean. In this cohort, only TCR beta chains were sequenced, and detectable features were limited by the absence of alpha or paired-chain data. A total of 150 to 200 TCR beta chains were listed by the study as associated with cytomegalovirus. The authors suggested that the approach could potentially be extended to other disease states and immunological phenotypes. At a false discovery rate of 0.05, a later analysis linked 16,951 TCR beta sequences to specific HLA alleles. Sequencing depth was assumed to be roughly uniform across donors in the presence/absence analyses, though that assumption may not hold. Correlated functional status among segregating V segments might reflect linkage disequilibrium, but an unknown experimental factor could not be ruled out. The 87-base-pair reads could not distinguish some IMGT-functional V segments, including TRBV6-2 and TRBV6-3, so those segments were excluded. Broadly in line with IMGT annotations, most TCR beta V segments showed up in productive rearrangements about 87% or about 30% of the time in an earlier analysis of 450 to 750 of the donors. V-gene and J-gene trimming of TCR beta chains was associated with a missense DCLRE1C variant in a later genetic analysis, and the association was replicated in an independent cohort. A further reported finding was that TCR beta sequences accurately predicted the HLA-A and HLA-B alleles for most subjects in the first cohort. Assigning TCR associations to individual alleles was difficult when HLA alleles, especially DR and DQ, strongly co-occurred. HLA typing was unavailable for some donors at each locus, so association tests used only the typed subset. A later analysis found that TCR association rates varied across HLA loci, with DRB1 alleles showing the most associated TCRs and HLA-C alleles the fewest. A cluster of highly shared sequence variants was judged likely to be a technical artifact of the sequencing pipeline. According to a later analysis, most CMV-associated TCR beta chains appeared to be HLA-restricted, and the HLA associations seemed to be driven largely by CMV exposure. Most TCR sequences were observed very rarely across donors, whereas some public TCRs were present in many individuals. Immune exposure information for the cohort was limited to CMV serostatus. The earlier analysis of almost 600 of the donors excluded 15 to 20 rarely observed V segments, including chromosome 9 orphons, because counts were too low. Three of the identified cytomegalovirus-associated TCR beta chains were confirmed in vitro to be specific for cytomegalovirus antigens. Cytomegalovirus status was reported to be diagnosed by the classifier with high specificity and sensitivity in both the original and validation cohorts. A later analysis found that HLA-associated TCR beta chains were more clonally expanded and had lower generation probabilities than equally common non-associated chains.

CDR1 and CDR2 are read off the germline V gene as MDHEN and SYDVKM. Measured from the cysteine to the phenylalanine, the CDR3 is 17 residues long. Of all the DNA, just the CDR3 is kept, 51 bases in frame from base 1. V loses 7 bases of germline sequence and J loses 5 bases, and the interval between the two ends is 24 bases. In total, about 650 healthy bone marrow donors made up the cohort. Cohort members were all nominally healthy when sampled, although unrecorded immune exposures were likely present. The donor was CMV seropositive and was included in the group of 300 or so seropositive cohort members. A peripheral blood sample was collected from each donor, and TCR beta sequencing was performed on peripheral blood mononuclear cells. Genomic DNA was extracted from the blood cell samples with the Qiagen DNeasy Blood Extraction Kit.

Sequenced material: PBMCs. The chain uses TRBV28 and TRBJ1-5; TRBD1 is perhaps the D gene, given 6 matching bases. This sequence originates from a woman under 40 in good health and CMV-seropositive. The nucleotide sequence reads as follows: TGTGCCAGCATCAGGTTTTATACAGGGACCATGCATCAGCCCCAGCATTTT. It translates to CASIRFYTGTMHQPQHF.